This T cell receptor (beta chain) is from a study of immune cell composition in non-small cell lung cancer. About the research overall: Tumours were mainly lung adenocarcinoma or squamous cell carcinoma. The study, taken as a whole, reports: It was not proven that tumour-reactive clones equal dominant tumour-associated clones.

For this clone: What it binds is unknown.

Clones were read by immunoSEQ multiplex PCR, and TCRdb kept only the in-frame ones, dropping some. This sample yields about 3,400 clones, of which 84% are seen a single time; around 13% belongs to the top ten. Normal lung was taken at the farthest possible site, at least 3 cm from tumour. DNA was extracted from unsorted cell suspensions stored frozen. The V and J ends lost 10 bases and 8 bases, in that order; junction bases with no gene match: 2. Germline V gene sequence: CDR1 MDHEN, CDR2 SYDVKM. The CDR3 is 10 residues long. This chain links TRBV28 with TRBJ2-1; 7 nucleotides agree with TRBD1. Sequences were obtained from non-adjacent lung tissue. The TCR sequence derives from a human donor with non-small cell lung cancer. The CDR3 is CATQGDEQFF. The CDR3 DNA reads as TGTGCCACCCAGGGGGATGAGCAGTTCTTC.